This is a list of T cell receptor beta chains from one sample in a study of T cell repertoires in cytomegalovirus infection. From the reads, TCRdb called clonotypes with MiXCR, one entry per CDR3 protein. The sample contains 250,000 to 350,000 distinct CDR3 sequences, about a quarter of which appear only once. The sequencing sample was made of PBMCs. The receptors come from a human donor in good health (CMV status not recorded). Some clones in this sample may be carry-over from other donors' samples. Both conserved end residues are part of each CDR3. The D gene is left open where the match is weak. Only part of the rows carry a size: once, few, many, or a class if the clone is expanded.

J gene: TRBJ2-7; D gene: TRBD2; clone size: NA; V gene: TRBV20-1; CDR3 protein: CSARVLASGSYEQYF; CDR3 DNA: TGCAGTGCTAGAGTTTTAGCTAGCGGATCCTACGAGCAGTACTTC
J gene: TRBJ1-5; D gene: NA; clone size: many; V gene: TRBV7-2; CDR3 protein: CASSPHADNQPQHF; CDR3 DNA: TGTGCCAGCAGCCCACATGCGGACAATCAGCCCCAGCATTTT
J gene: TRBJ1-5; D gene: TRBD1; clone size: few; V gene: TRBV19; CDR3 protein: CASTVNRGQPQHF; CDR3 DNA: TGTGCCAGTACCGTGAACAGGGGACAGCCCCAGCATTTT
J gene: TRBJ1-1; D gene: NA; clone size: few; V gene: TRBV6-1; CDR3 protein: CASRWGNTEAFF; CDR3 DNA: TGTGCCAGCAGATGGGGGAACACTGAAGCTTTCTTT
J gene: TRBJ2-1; D gene: TRBD1; clone size: NA; V gene: TRBV28; CDR3 protein: CASSLPGTVTYNEQFF; CDR3 DNA: TGTGCCAGCAGTTTACCCGGGACAGTCACCTACAATGAGCAGTTCTTC
J gene: TRBJ2-3; D gene: TRBD2; clone size: NA; V gene: TRBV6-1; CDR3 protein: CASSRREGGTDTQYF; CDR3 DNA: TGTGCCAGCAGTAGGCGGGAGGGTGGCACAGATACGCAGTATTTT
J gene: TRBJ1-5; D gene: NA; clone size: NA; V gene: TRBV2; CDR3 protein: CASSGGQSSNQPQHF; CDR3 DNA: TGTGCCAGCAGTGGAGGGCAGTCTAGCAATCAGCCCCAGCATTTT
J gene: TRBJ1-5; D gene: NA; clone size: few; V gene: TRBV20-1; CDR3 protein: CSARVIGEGSNQPQHF; CDR3 DNA: TGCAGTGCTAGAGTTATAGGGGAGGGTAGCAATCAGCCCCAGCATTTT
J gene: TRBJ2-1; D gene: NA; clone size: NA; V gene: TRBV9; CDR3 protein: CASSWTGGYNEQFF; CDR3 DNA: TGTGCCAGCAGCTGGACAGGAGGGTACAATGAGCAGTTCTTC
J gene: TRBJ1-2; D gene: TRBD1; clone size: many; V gene: TRBV6-2/TRBV6-3; CDR3 protein: CASSNSGGNGYGYTF; CDR3 DNA: TGTGCCAGCAGCAACTCAGGGGGAAACGGCTATGGCTACACCTTC
J gene: TRBJ2-7; D gene: NA; clone size: NA; V gene: TRBV20-1; CDR3 protein: CSAGGAGGYEQYF; CDR3 DNA: TGCAGTGCCGGTGGGGCGGGTGGATACGAGCAGTACTTC
J gene: TRBJ2-5; D gene: TRBD2; clone size: NA; V gene: TRBV5-1; CDR3 protein: CASSLEGAAGGLSETQYF; CDR3 DNA: TGCGCCAGCAGCTTGGAAGGGGCAGCGGGGGGGCTGTCAGAGACCCAGTACTTC
J gene: TRBJ2-1; D gene: NA; clone size: NA; V gene: TRBV6-2/TRBV6-3; CDR3 protein: CASRGTVYNEQFF; CDR3 DNA: TGTGCCAGCAGAGGGACGGTGTACAATGAGCAGTTCTTC
J gene: TRBJ2-1; D gene: TRBD2; clone size: few; V gene: TRBV11-1; CDR3 protein: CASSRVSSGGLASWNEQFF; CDR3 DNA: TGTGCCAGCAGTCGTGTTTCTAGCGGGGGACTCGCCTCCTGGAATGAGCAGTTCTTC
J gene: TRBJ1-1; D gene: TRBD1; clone size: NA; V gene: TRBV28; CDR3 protein: CASSLSGTGGPEAFF; CDR3 DNA: TGTGCCAGCAGTTTATCTGGGACAGGGGGCCCTGAAGCTTTCTTT
J gene: TRBJ1-3; D gene: NA; clone size: many; V gene: TRBV7-2; CDR3 protein: CASTRTGFGNTIYF; CDR3 DNA: TGTGCCAGCACCAGAACAGGGTTCGGAAACACCATATATTTT
J gene: TRBJ2-7; D gene: NA; clone size: NA; V gene: TRBV7-6; CDR3 protein: CASSLASGEQYF; CDR3 DNA: TGTGCCAGCAGCTTAGCTAGCGGCGAGCAGTACTTC
J gene: TRBJ2-1; D gene: NA; clone size: NA; V gene: TRBV20-1; CDR3 protein: CSARAGTPFRMNEQFF; CDR3 DNA: TGCAGTGCTAGGGCCGGGACTCCCTTTAGGATGAATGAGCAGTTCTTC
J gene: TRBJ2-7; D gene: TRBD1; clone size: NA; V gene: TRBV6-5; CDR3 protein: CASRMTGLGEQYF; CDR3 DNA: TGTGCCAGCAGAATGACAGGGCTCGGCGAGCAGTACTTC
J gene: TRBJ1-5; D gene: NA; clone size: many; V gene: TRBV7-2; CDR3 protein: CASSLVRGGTGSNQPQHF; CDR3 DNA: TGTGCCAGCAGCTTAGTAAGGGGAGGAACGGGCAGCAATCAGCCCCAGCATTTT
J gene: TRBJ2-1; D gene: TRBD2; clone size: NA; V gene: TRBV11-3; CDR3 protein: CASSFTSGVGVYNEQFF; CDR3 DNA: TGTGCCAGCAGCTTCACTAGCGGGGTGGGGGTTTACAATGAGCAGTTCTTC
J gene: TRBJ1-1; D gene: NA; clone size: NA; V gene: TRBV7-9; CDR3 protein: CASSPGGPGMNTEAFF; CDR3 DNA: TGTGCCAGCAGCCCCGGCGGACCGGGAATGAACACTGAAGCTTTCTTT
J gene: TRBJ2-7; D gene: TRBD2; clone size: few; V gene: TRBV15; CDR3 protein: CATSPRDQRERAYEQYF; CDR3 DNA: TGTGCCACCAGCCCCAGGGATCAGCGGGAGAGAGCCTACGAGCAGTACTTC
J gene: TRBJ1-1; D gene: TRBD1; clone size: NA; V gene: TRBV28; CDR3 protein: CASSVPGQGNTEAFF; CDR3 DNA: TGTGCCAGCAGTGTGCCGGGACAGGGGAACACTGAAGCTTTCTTT
J gene: TRBJ2-7; D gene: TRBD2; clone size: few; V gene: TRBV6-2/TRBV6-3; CDR3 protein: CASSYSTAGARAGTYEQYF; CDR3 DNA: TGTGCCAGCAGTTACTCGACTGCGGGAGCTCGGGCCGGGACCTACGAGCAGTACTTC
J gene: TRBJ2-5; D gene: NA; clone size: NA; V gene: TRBV28; CDR3 protein: CASSFEGRAQETQYF; CDR3 DNA: TGTGCCAGCAGTTTCGAGGGGCGGGCCCAAGAGACCCAGTACTTC
J gene: TRBJ2-7; D gene: TRBD2; clone size: NA; V gene: TRBV5-1; CDR3 protein: CASGLAPSYEQYF; CDR3 DNA: TGCGCCAGCGGACTAGCGCCCTCCTACGAGCAGTACTTC
J gene: TRBJ2-5; D gene: NA; clone size: NA; V gene: TRBV29-1; CDR3 protein: CSVRDTQETQYF; CDR3 DNA: TGCAGCGTCCGGGACACCCAAGAGACCCAGTACTTC
J gene: TRBJ2-7; D gene: TRBD1; clone size: NA; V gene: TRBV11-2; CDR3 protein: CASSPGGSGQGSSYEQYF; CDR3 DNA: TGTGCCAGCAGCCCTGGTGGATCCGGACAGGGCAGCTCCTACGAGCAGTACTTC
J gene: TRBJ2-3; D gene: NA; clone size: many; V gene: TRBV28; CDR3 protein: CASSFDLSSGGANPFTSTDTQYF; CDR3 DNA: TGTGCCAGCAGTTTCGACCTAAGCTCTGGCGGGGCTAACCCCTTCACTAGCACAGATACGCAGTATTTT
J gene: TRBJ2-7; D gene: NA; clone size: NA; V gene: TRBV5-1; CDR3 protein: CASSLAPGGPYEQYF; CDR3 DNA: TGCGCCAGCAGCTTGGCCCCCGGTGGCCCCTACGAGCAGTACTTC
J gene: TRBJ2-4; D gene: TRBD1; clone size: many; V gene: TRBV7-2; CDR3 protein: CASSYSSGQGAKNIQYF; CDR3 DNA: TGTGCCAGCAGCTACTCCTCGGGACAGGGGGCCAAAAACATTCAGTACTTC
J gene: TRBJ2-4; D gene: NA; clone size: NA; V gene: TRBV4-1; CDR3 protein: CASSQGPPGLAKNIQYF; CDR3 DNA: TGCGCCAGCAGCCAAGGCCCCCCGGGGCTAGCCAAAAACATTCAGTACTTC
J gene: TRBJ2-2; D gene: NA; clone size: NA; V gene: TRBV29-1; CDR3 protein: CSVALTTGELFF; CDR3 DNA: TGCAGCGTTGCTCTCACGACGGGGGAGCTGTTTTTT
J gene: TRBJ1-5; D gene: NA; clone size: few; V gene: TRBV30; CDR3 protein: CASGGSRGQPQHF; CDR3 DNA: TGTGCCTCGGGCGGGTCGCGGGGGCAGCCCCAGCATTTT
J gene: TRBJ2-5; D gene: TRBD1; clone size: few; V gene: TRBV20-1; CDR3 protein: CSASDREETQYF; CDR3 DNA: TGCAGTGCTAGCGACAGGGAGGAGACCCAGTACTTC
J gene: TRBJ1-2; D gene: NA; clone size: NA; V gene: TRBV15; CDR3 protein: CATSSLPGIYGYTF; CDR3 DNA: TGTGCCACCAGCAGCTTACCGGGGATCTATGGCTACACCTTC
J gene: TRBJ1-2; D gene: NA; clone size: NA; V gene: TRBV19; CDR3 protein: CASSIASTANYGYTF; CDR3 DNA: TGTGCCAGTAGTATAGCCTCGACAGCCAACTATGGCTACACCTTC
J gene: TRBJ1-5; D gene: NA; clone size: NA; V gene: TRBV5-5; CDR3 protein: CASSLVGGPQASQHF; CDR3 DNA: TGTGCCAGCAGCTTGGTTGGGGGCCCACAAGCGTCCCAGCATTTT
J gene: TRBJ2-7; D gene: NA; clone size: many; V gene: TRBV7-2; CDR3 protein: CASSLLRYEQYF; CDR3 DNA: TGTGCCAGCAGCTTACTGCGGTACGAGCAGTACTTC
J gene: TRBJ2-1; D gene: NA; clone size: NA; V gene: TRBV20-1; CDR3 protein: CSAIGGTHNEQFF; CDR3 DNA: TGCAGTGCGATTGGGGGGACCCACAATGAGCAGTTCTTC
J gene: TRBJ1-5; D gene: NA; clone size: NA; V gene: TRBV11-2; CDR3 protein: CASGPRRQPQHF; CDR3 DNA: TGTGCCAGCGGACCCCGTAGGCAGCCCCAGCATTTT
J gene: TRBJ2-3; D gene: NA; clone size: NA; V gene: TRBV5-1; CDR3 protein: CASSLEGDTQYF; CDR3 DNA: TGCGCCAGCAGCTTGGAGGGAGATACGCAGTATTTT
J gene: TRBJ2-2; D gene: NA; clone size: many; V gene: TRBV7-2; CDR3 protein: CASSLLGRSGELFF; CDR3 DNA: TGTGCCAGCAGCCTCCTAGGACGTTCTGGGGAGCTGTTTTTT
J gene: TRBJ2-2; D gene: TRBD1; clone size: NA; V gene: TRBV7-9; CDR3 protein: CASSATGTGELFF; CDR3 DNA: TGTGCCAGCAGCGCGACAGGGACCGGGGAGCTGTTTTTT
J gene: TRBJ1-1; D gene: NA; clone size: few; V gene: TRBV6-1; CDR3 protein: CASSERGYTEAFF; CDR3 DNA: TGTGCCAGCAGTGAAAGGGGCTACACTGAAGCTTTCTTT
J gene: TRBJ2-7; D gene: NA; clone size: NA; V gene: TRBV28; CDR3 protein: CASSTGISYEQYF; CDR3 DNA: TGTGCCAGCAGTACAGGGATCTCCTACGAGCAGTACTTC
J gene: TRBJ2-1; D gene: TRBD2; clone size: few; V gene: TRBV28; CDR3 protein: CASSLWGLADQSREQFF; CDR3 DNA: TGTGCCAGCAGTTTATGGGGACTAGCGGACCAGAGCCGGGAGCAGTTCTTC
J gene: TRBJ2-7; D gene: NA; clone size: NA; V gene: TRBV7-6; CDR3 protein: CASSLGGTNYEQYF; CDR3 DNA: TGTGCCAGCAGCTTAGGCGGGACAAACTACGAGCAGTACTTC
J gene: TRBJ1-4; D gene: NA; clone size: NA; V gene: TRBV11-2; CDR3 protein: CASTSSRGAGKLFF; CDR3 DNA: TGTGCCAGCACCTCCAGCAGGGGCGCAGGAAAACTGTTTTTT
J gene: TRBJ2-7; D gene: TRBD2; clone size: many; V gene: TRBV7-2; CDR3 protein: CASSRTSGGDEQYF; CDR3 DNA: TGTGCCAGCAGCCGGACTAGCGGGGGAGACGAGCAGTACTTC
J gene: TRBJ1-2; D gene: TRBD1; clone size: few; V gene: TRBV12-3/TRBV12-4; CDR3 protein: CASSLGDRGLGGYTF; CDR3 DNA: TGTGCCAGCAGTTTGGGGGACAGGGGGCTTGGTGGCTACACCTTC
J gene: TRBJ2-4; D gene: TRBD2; clone size: few; V gene: TRBV20-1; CDR3 protein: CSAGGAGNIQYF; CDR3 DNA: TGCAGTGCCGGGGGGGCCGGAAACATTCAGTACTTC